This T cell receptor beta chain was found in a study of regulatory T cells in long-lasting Graves disease listed by TCRdb under 2021. Looking at the study overall: In the newly diagnosed Graves' disease group, patients had been taking antithyroid drugs for less than 3 months. The study was conducted in China and was registered as a clinical trial. Peripheral blood TCR sequencing and RNA sequencing compared persistent Graves' disease patients with newly diagnosed Graves' disease patients. TCR sequencing covered 13 persistent and roughly 20 newly diagnosed Graves' disease patients, around 35 samples in total.

V trim: 1 base; J trim: 6 bases; unmatched bases: 5. From its cysteine to its phenylalanine, the CDR3 spans 15 amino acids. The CDR3 DNA has 45 bases and is translated from base 1. The germline V gene yields SNHLY for CDR1 and FYNNEI for CDR2. This clonotype was seen at least ten times. The antigen this receptor binds is unknown. No much larger clone is present one base from it, and per-base qualities are unavailable. Interpreted using the paper, the time point label stands for: newly diagnosed GD, antithyroid drugs for less than 3 months. For both TCR sequencing and RNA sequencing, RNA was extracted from PBMCs in TRIzol. Graves' disease was diagnosed according to American Thyroid Association guidelines. Recruitment of patients was carried out at an endocrinology department in Xi'an, China. Each patient gave 7.5 to 10 milliliters of peripheral blood, collected in an EDTA anticoagulant tube. PBMCs were isolated by Ficoll Paque Plus density gradient separation without further T cell sorting. RNA quality was checked with an Agilent 2100 Bioanalyzer and agarose gel, and concentration with a NanoDrop 2000.

The library was made by multiplex PCR. Instrument used: Illumina HiSeq 4000. To build TCR beta libraries, CDR3 regions were amplified by Arm-PCR using iRepertoire HTBI primers. Gel purification was performed on PCR products prior to sequencing. The authors' pipeline ran thus. Gene usage analysis of CDR3 amino acid clonotypes relied on the 55 to 80 TRBV and 14 TRBJ segments identified across samples. Filtered high-quality paired reads were merged into contigs using COPE and FqMerger. BLAST was used to align contigs to IMGT TRBV, TRBD and TRBJ reference genes, with CDR3 defined following IMGT. Clonotypes above 0.1% frequency were classified as highly expanded clones. Shannon entropy served as the measure of repertoire diversity, while the Gini coefficient captured V-J evenness. A clonotype was considered public if more than one individual shared it. TCRdb redid the processing of the public reads, applying fastp at Q25 and MiXCR, and retained in-frame beta chains. Every entry covers one CDR3 protein and lists the most common genes and DNA from its rows. In this record, the V and J calls reflect TCRdb's handling and not the investigators' own analysis. The sample table lists under 450,000 distinct CDR3 sequences, around 15% of them with a count of one. Around 21% of the sample belongs to the ten largest clones.

Results and caveats for the whole study, not just this receptor: Lower TCR Shannon entropy and fewer highly expanded clones were observed in persistent Graves' disease patients than in newly diagnosed patients, which suggested clonal expansion. Preferential use of TRBV28, TRBJ1-2 and TRBJ2-5 was observed in persistent disease, whereas TRBV20-1 and TRBJ2-1 were favored in newly diagnosed disease. Only the TCR beta chain was sequenced and analyzed. As a limitation, the authors acknowledged that the small sample size may reduce accuracy. More public clonotypes were shared among persistent patients (roughly 3,000) than among newly diagnosed patients (roughly 1,000). Only peripheral blood was studied, because thyroid tissue, the primary lesion, was inaccessible.

The sample also formed part of further work on T cells in Graves' hyperthyroidism and ophthalmopathy. The second source states: Graves' hyperthyroidism was defined as stable when no progression to ophthalmopathy occurred over 18 months of follow-up. Hyperthyroidism patients were newly diagnosed, had a disease duration of under 2 months, and were aged 18 to 65 years. The study excluded patients with uncontrolled infections, other autoimmune diseases, pregnancy or lactation. Diagnoses were established on the basis of clinical symptoms, serum thyroxine and TRAb, thyroid ultrasound, and orbital computed tomography. A first-round RT-PCR of the TCR CDR3 used the HTBI primer set with the Qiagen OneStep RT-PCR kit. Most expanded thyroid clonotypes (frequency above 0.001) were also detected in blood, suggesting blood repertoires may reflect thyroid immune responses. In cross-validation, a model built on a 13 V-J signature told ophthalmopathy apart from stable hyperthyroidism with approximately 90% sensitivity and about 81% specificity, and in testing the same model reached 80%/75%. In validation, the model predicted progression to ophthalmopathy a median of roughly 6.1 months before onset, with 70% to 71% sensitivity and nearly 75% specificity. TCR V-J signatures able to tell the groups apart were searched for in a discovery cohort of around 95 patients, of whom 43 had Graves' ophthalmopathy and about 55 had stable Graves' hyperthyroidism. Prospective prediction of ophthalmopathy was tested in an independent validation cohort of fewer than 20 hyperthyroidism patients and around 16 patients who later progressed to ophthalmopathy. For training and testing, the approximately 92 patients in the discovery cohort were randomly divided in a 7:3 ratio. In roughly six Graves' hyperthyroidism patients, the study also compared T-cell repertoires from thyroid tissue with T-cell repertoires from blood. Once sampling was done, hyperthyroidism patients were given methimazole at a starting dose of 30 mg daily, whereas ophthalmopathy patients were given high-dose intravenous methylprednisolone. A second multiplex PCR round built the libraries, followed by size selection and purification. Libraries were sequenced paired-end with 100 bp reads on an Illumina HiSeq2000. SOAPnuke was used to process the raw data, removing reads that contained adapters or uncalled bases, had a mean Phred below 15, or lacked an exact match to the constant primer or identifier. High-quality paired reads were merged using COPE v1.2.5, and each unique nucleotide sequence was defined as a clonotype. MiTCR v1.1 was used to align the clonotypes against IMGT TRBV, TRBD and TRBJ reference segments. Analysis was restricted to V-J combinations with a frequency above 0.0001, which covered roughly 99% of repertoires. The TCS score was defined as F50 (clonal expansion) divided by E x V (chaos), with BLOSUM62-based TCRdist calculated between CDR3 peptides within each V-J. Welch's t-statistics and random forest reduced 514 V-J features to 13, which were used in a naive Bayes classifier (R e1071). No statistical method was used to fix the sample size in advance, and group allocation was not hidden from the investigators. The paper reports TCR Vbeta CDR3 sequencing of some 140 peripheral blood samples: around 45 ophthalmopathy, fewer than 80 hyperthyroidism and approximately 17 progressor patients.

The sequence came from a young woman with Graves disease. Donor details come from another sample of the same person, matched by shared clones. The V gene is TRBV2 and the J gene is TRBJ1-5; TRBD1 aligns with 8 central bases. The material was peripheral blood mononuclear cells (PBMCs), obtained at new diagnosis, from a patient treated with antithyroid drugs. The CDR3 region has the sequence CASSEEQGVSQPQHF. The DNA sequence reads TGTGCCAGCAGTGAAGAACAGGGGGTCAGTCAGCCCCAGCATTTT.